The 29 T cell receptor beta chains in this list originate from one sample, sequenced in a study of resident and recirculating memory T cells in vitiligo. TCRdb's table, derived via immunoSEQ multiplex PCR, lists solely in-frame clones and lacks some. The sample carries 75,000 to 85,000 clones, under 95% recorded once. Sequenced input: blood. The receptors shown here come from a male donor with vitiligo.

The V and J genes are TRBV6-5 and TRBJ2-7, with TRBD2 matching over 7 bases. J was trimmed by 6 bases and V by 4 bases; bases with no gene match: 3. The CDR3 runs to 12 residues. Germline CDR1 is MNHEY and CDR2 is SVGAGI. CDR3 DNA sequence: TGTGCCAGCAGTTTAGGCGGGGGCGAGCAGTACTTC. It yields the protein CASSLGGGEQYF.

V is TRBV28 and J is TRBJ1-2, with D tentatively TRBD1 (6 bases). Trimming cost V 10 bases and J 2 bases, with 11 bases left between them. The germline V gene encodes CDR1 MDHEN and CDR2 SYDVKM. CDR3 length equals 12 residues. CDR3 loop: CAMRGGNYGYTF. The CDR3 DNA follows: TGTGCCATGAGGGGGGGCAACTATGGCTACACCTTC.

This chain uses TRBV19 with TRBJ2-7; tentative D call: TRBD1 (5 bases). Trimming left V 4 bases short and J 4 bases short, with 11 bases between. Germline CDR1 and CDR2: LNHDA and SQIVND (reference sequence). CDR3 length equals 13 residues. The CDR3 is CASSSTGRYEQYF. In DNA form, the CDR3 reads TGTGCCAGTAGTAGTACAGGCCGATACGAGCAGTACTTC.

The chain is built from TRBV6-4 and TRBJ2-1; 11 bases agree with TRBD2. The CDR3 contains 20 residues. Germline-derived CDR1 and CDR2 are MRHNA and SNTAGT. V lost 0 bases and J lost 0; bases outside the gene matches: 10. The CDR3 DNA sequence: TGTGCCAGCAGTGACTCCTTCGGACTAGCGGGCTCGAGCTCCTACAATGAGCAGTTCTTC. Its translation: CASSDSFGLAGSSSYNEQFF.

The rearrangement joins TRBV6-6 to TRBJ2-3; 7 bases agree with TRBD1. The trim removed 10 bases at V and 2 bases at J, leaving 12 bases unmatched. Germline V lookup: CDR1 MNHNY, CDR2 SVGAGI (reference sequence). This CDR3 has 15 residues. The CDR3 loop reads CATRTRDSNTDTQYF. CDR3 DNA: TGTGCCACTAGAACCCGGGACAGTAACACAGATACGCAGTATTTT.

CDR3 nucleotides: TGCGCCAGCAGCCAGGGACTGCAGTCCTACGAGCAGTACTTC. Its translation: CASSQGLQSYEQYF. The chain employs TRBV4-1 and TRBJ2-7, with D possibly matching TRBD2 (6 bases). V was shortened by 3 bases and J by 1 base, with 10 bases between the two germline ends. Germline V gene lookup returns CDR1 MGHRA and CDR2 YSYEKL. The CDR3 has 14 amino acids.

The chain employs TRBV7-6 and TRBJ2-1; 7 bases match TRBD2. Germline CDR1 reads SGHVS; CDR2 reads FNYEAQ. The CDR3 totals 17 residues. Trimming took 0 bases from V and 2 from J; bases not matched to a gene: 7. The CDR3 spells CASSLAPPLATYNEQFF. The CDR3 DNA follows: TGTGCCAGCAGCTTAGCGCCCCCACTAGCGACCTACAATGAGCAGTTCTTC.

This chain links TRBV4-1 with TRBJ2-3, with D maybe TRBD1 (5 bases). The V end lost 1 base, the J end lost 4 bases, and 9 bases lay between the germline ends. There are 14 residues in the CDR3. The germline CDR1 and CDR2 sequences are MGHRA and YSYEKL. The chain's CDR3 is CASSQGAGSDTQYF. CDR3 coding DNA: TGCGCCAGCAGCCAAGGAGCAGGGTCAGATACGCAGTATTTT.

As regards this clone: This same CDR3 is encoded by further DNA sequences in the sample. The chain joins TRBV6-5 to TRBJ2-7, with TRBD1 as a possible D gene (6 bases). The V end was cut by 4 bases, the J end by 3 bases, with 16 bases between. The CDR3 has 15 amino acids. The germline V gene has CDR1 MNHEY and CDR2 SVGAGI. In DNA, the CDR3 is TGTGCCAGCAGTTTCCTCGCCGGGACAAACTACGAGCAGTACTTC. Protein: CASSFLAGTNYEQYF.

The V and J genes are TRBV2 and TRBJ2-7; 9 bases align to TRBD1. The V and J ends lost 7 bases and 5 bases, in that order; junction bases with no gene match: 6. CDR3 length: 13 residues. Germline V gene sequence: CDR1 SNHLY, CDR2 FYNNEI. In DNA form, the CDR3 reads TGTGCCAGCATGGGGACAGGGCCTAACGAGCAGTACTTC. Translating it yields CASMGTGPNEQYF.

V is TRBV6-6 and J is TRBJ1-1; D remains ambiguous. Deletions cut 5 bases from V and 4 bases from J, with 11 bases between. The CDR3 contains 13 residues. Germline V gene sequence: CDR1 MNHNY, CDR2 SVGAGI (reference sequence). The CDR3 sequence: CASSAIEGTEAFF. In DNA form, the CDR3 reads TGTGCCAGCAGTGCTATAGAGGGCACTGAAGCTTTCTTT.

The chain has TRBV9 and TRBJ1-2; D is uncertain. This CDR3 spans 14 amino acids. V lost 3 bases to trimming and J lost 3 bases, with 12 bases between them. Germline lookup yields CDR1 SGDLS and CDR2 YYNGEE. In nucleotides, the CDR3 is TGTGCCAGCAGCGCGGGGTTGTGGGACTATGGCTACACCTTC. Its protein product is CASSAGLWDYGYTF.

V usage is TRBV7-2 and J usage is TRBJ2-2; a weak D match, TRBD2 (5 bases). CDR3 size: 16 residues. Germline-derived CDR1 and CDR2 are SGHTA and FQGNSA. The germline V and J ends were trimmed by 4 bases and 6 bases, with 18 bases remaining between them. Here the CDR3 DNA reads TGTGCCAGCAGCTCACCAAACGGCATGAGGGCCGGGGAGCTGTTTTTT. This encodes CASSSPNGMRAGELFF.

This clone was observed a handful of times. The rearrangement links TRBV13 to TRBJ2-3; perhaps TRBD2 as D (7 bases). The CDR3 contains 17 residues. With 0 bases removed from V and 3 bases from J, the gap between germline ends came to 16 bases. CDR1 and CDR2 from the germline V gene are PRHDT and FYEKMQ (reference sequence). In nucleotides, the CDR3 is TGTGCCAGCAGCTTAGGCCGGGGGGCGGGTTTGACAGATACGCAGTATTTT. This encodes CASSLGRGAGLTDTQYF.

This clone came up a few times. The chain combines TRBV7-2 with TRBJ2-1, with a tentative D call TRBD1 (5 bases). Trimming pared 5 bases from V and 5 bases from J, leaving 10 bases between. The CDR3 covers 13 residues. Germline V gene data show CDR1 as SGHTA and CDR2 as FQGNSA. Written as DNA, the CDR3 is TGTGCCAGCAGCGCTGGACACAACAATGAGCAGTTCTTC. Amino acid sequence: CASSAGHNNEQFF.

The chain couples TRBV4-1 to TRBJ2-1, with 14 bases identical to TRBD2. This CDR3 spans 19 amino acids. In germline, CDR1 is MGHRA, CDR2 YSYEKL. After removal of 3 bases from V and 4 bases from J, the junction contained 11 bases not matched to a gene. The CDR3 loop is CASSHGLAGGYGGYNEQFF. The DNA for the CDR3 is TGCGCCAGCAGCCACGGACTAGCGGGAGGTTACGGTGGATACAATGAGCAGTTCTTC.

The V call is TRBV5-5, the J call TRBJ1-2, with TRBD1 matching 7 bases. CDR3 length: 14 amino acids. The V and J ends lost 4 bases and 0 bases, in that order; junction bases with no gene match: 3. From germline, CDR1 is SGHKS and CDR2 YYEKEE (reference sequence). The CDR3 bases are TGTGCCAGCAGCCGACAGGGCCCTAACTATGGCTACACCTTC. As protein: CASSRQGPNYGYTF.

This rearrangement joins TRBV11-2 to TRBJ2-5; 7 nucleotides agree with TRBD1. The CDR3 consists of 18 residues. V dropped 8 bases and J dropped 6; count of bases not matched to a gene: 24. Germline V gives CDR1 SGHAT, CDR2 FQNNGV. This chain's CDR3 is CASGSLRRGIGQWKTQYF. The CDR3 bases are TGTGCCAGCGGATCACTCCGCAGGGGGATAGGGCAGTGGAAGACCCAGTACTTC.

The rearrangement links TRBV18 to TRBJ1-5; 8 bases map to TRBD1. After removal of 3 bases from V and 16 bases from J, the junction contained 8 bases not matched to a gene. Looked up from germline, CDR1 is KGHSH and CDR2 is LQKENI. This CDR3 is built from 12 residues. CDR3: CASSPDRGPLHF. For the CDR3, the DNA is TGTGCCAGCTCACCCGACAGGGGCCCCCTTCATTTT.

This clone was picked up one time. The chain recombines TRBV7-2 with TRBJ1-5; D is possibly TRBD1 (6 bases). Germline V gene data show CDR1 as SGHTA and CDR2 as FQGNSA. V shed 1 base and J shed 4 bases, with 14 bases lying between them. The CDR3 runs to 16 residues. CDR3 nucleotides: TGTGCCAGCAGCTTAGTTGCAGGGGAGCGGAATCAGCCCCAGCATTTT. Amino acid sequence: CASSLVAGERNQPQHF.

The V and J genes are TRBV11-2 and TRBJ2-5; 10 bases are a match to TRBD2. With V trimmed by 8 bases and J by 5 bases, 14 bases remained unmatched. This CDR3 is 16 amino acids long. Germline CDR1 SGHAT, CDR2 FQNNGV. DNA for the CDR3: TGTGCCAGCCTTTCGGGGCTAGCGGGAGAATCGGAGACCCAGTACTTC. This codes for CASLSGLAGESETQYF.

CDR3 sequence reads: CASSRGGANVLTF. CDR3 DNA: TGTGCCAGCAGTCGAGGTGGGGCCAACGTCCTGACTTTC. The chain links TRBV11-3 to TRBJ2-6; no clear D. Trimming shortened V by 6 bases and J by 3 bases, and 6 bases separated the two germline ends. Looked up from germline, CDR1 is SGHNT and CDR2 is YENEEA. The CDR3 runs to 13 residues. Together with reference TRBV11-3 and TRBJ2-6, the CDR3 gives the full variable domain: EAGVVQSPRYKIIEKKQPVAFWCNPISGHNTLYWYLQNLGQGPELLIRYENEEAVDDSQLPKDRFSAERLKGVDSTLKIQPAELGDSAVYLCASSRGGANVLTFGAGSRLTVL.

The chain is built from TRBV27 and TRBJ1-2; tentatively, D is TRBD1 (6 bases). Germline values: CDR1 MNHEY, CDR2 SMNVEV (reference sequence). Between the trimmed V and J ends, which lost 10 bases and 6 bases, there was a span of 9 bases. There are 10 residues in the CDR3. CDR3 region: CANRENGYTF. CDR3 DNA: TGTGCCAACAGGGAGAATGGCTACACCTTC.

The V gene is TRBV19, the J gene TRBJ2-3; 7 nucleotides agree with TRBD2. V shed 3 bases and J 6 bases; nucleotides not matched to a gene: 9. This CDR3 has 15 residues. Germline V lookup: CDR1 LNHDA, CDR2 SQIVND (reference sequence). The chain's CDR3 is CASSIPSGGRDTQYF. CDR3 in DNA: TGTGCCAGTAGTATCCCTAGCGGAGGGCGGGATACGCAGTATTTT.

The chain recombines TRBV5-6 with TRBJ2-3; D is unresolved. The CDR3 extends over 13 amino acids. From germline, CDR1 is SGHDT and CDR2 YYEEEE. Trimming removed 1 base from V and 4 bases from J, with 7 bases in between. CDR3 sequence (DNA): TGTGCCAGCAGCTTGAATCCCGCAGATACGCAGTATTTT. The encoded protein is CASSLNPADTQYF.

Remarks on this clone: It is likely a read error, because the conserved phenylalanine at the end of the CDR3 is missing. V and J are TRBV19 and TRBJ1-2, with TRBD1 matching over 8 bases. After removal of 10 bases from V and 7 bases from J, the junction contained 8 bases not matched to a gene. The CDR3 loop spans 12 amino acids. From germline, CDR1 is LNHDA and CDR2 SQIVND (reference sequence). CDR3 protein: CAIYTGGFGYTL. The CDR3 nucleotides are TGTGCCATATACACAGGGGGATTTGGCTACACCCTC.

The chain recombines TRBV6-5 with TRBJ1-1; D gene ambiguous. V was clipped by 2 bases and J by 4 bases, with 14 bases between them. The CDR3 has 15 amino acids. Germline V CDR1 and CDR2: MNHEY, SVGAGI. CDR3 amino acids: CASSYPKGGGTEAFF. The DNA of the CDR3 is TGTGCCAGCAGTTACCCTAAGGGTGGAGGCACTGAAGCTTTCTTT.

The rearrangement uses TRBV5-1 and TRBJ2-1, with unresolved D. The CDR3 extends over 12 amino acids. Germline CDR1 SGHRS, CDR2 YFSETQ. The CDR3 region is CDSGPPGFKQFF. The CDR3 nucleotides read TGCGATTCTGGGCCCCCCGGTTTTAAGCAGTTCTTC.

This clone was recorded only once. The chain uses TRBV7-2 and TRBJ2-3; no definite D call. This CDR3 region has 12 residues. Germline CDR1 SGHTA, CDR2 FQGNSA. Trimming stripped 1 base from V and 6 bases from J, with 5 bases between. CDR3 coding DNA: TGTGCCAGCAGCTTAGTTTCGGATACGCAGTATTTT. Translated: CASSLVSDTQYF.